Shown below are 9 T cell receptor beta chains from a single sample sequenced in a study of memory CD4+ T cells and cytomegalovirus serostatus. Measured with immunoSEQ multiplex PCR; TCRdb has only the in-frame clones, and not every one. The sample holds about 59,000 clones; 80% to 90% are singletons and the top ten take 0.8% to 1.2%. Single viable CD3+CD4+CD8-CD45RO+ cells were sorted as the memory CD4+ T cells. Sequenced material: memory CD4+ T cells from blood. All receptors come from an adult in good health and CMV-seronegative.

The chain recombines TRBV7-6 with TRBJ1-1; no reliable D call. CDR3 size: 15 residues. CDR1 is SGHVS and CDR2 is FNYEAQ in the germline V gene. Trimming took off 0 bases at V and 4 bases at J, with 12 bases between the two ends. In DNA form, the CDR3 reads TGTGCCAGCAGCTTAGCATTAGCTGGAGTCACTGAAGCTTTCTTT. This sequence encodes CASSLALAGVTEAFF.

The chain carries TRBV30 and TRBJ2-3, with 10 bases aligning to TRBD2. The V gene end was trimmed by 5 bases and the J gene end by 1 base; junction bases not matched to a gene: 9. This CDR3 comprises 16 residues. Germline CDR1 is GTSNPN and CDR2 is SVGIG (reference sequence). The CDR3 spells CAWDYRTSGRTDTQYF. DNA for the CDR3: TGTGCCTGGGATTATAGGACTAGCGGACGCACAGATACGCAGTATTTT.

V and J are TRBV19 and TRBJ1-1; D may be TRBD1 (5 bases). This CDR3 is 13 amino acids long. The V gene lost 6 bases and the J gene lost 4 bases, with 12 bases spanning the gap. CDR1 is LNHDA and CDR2 is SQIVND in the germline V gene (reference sequence). The CDR3 spells CASSNDGATEAFF. In DNA form, the CDR3 reads TGTGCCAGTAGCAATGACGGGGCCACTGAAGCTTTCTTT.

This clone occurred a few times. The V gene is TRBV18, the J gene TRBJ1-2; D is perhaps TRBD1 (6 bases). Per germline, CDR1 KGHSH and CDR2 LQKENI. This CDR3 spans 15 amino acids. Trimming took off 5 bases at V and 4 bases at J, with 17 bases between the two ends. As DNA, the CDR3 is TGTGCCAGCTCAGAACAAGAACAGGGCACCTATGGCTACACCTTC. Residues: CASSEQEQGTYGYTF.

J is TRBJ1-5 and V is TRBV11-2; D is uncertain. Trimming removed 3 bases from V and 4 bases from J, with 7 bases in between. The CDR3 runs 13 residues. The germline CDR1 and CDR2 sequences are SGHAT and FQNNGV. CDR3 DNA sequence: TGTGCCAGCAGCTTGGGAGTTAATCAGCCCCAGCATTTT. This translates into CASSLGVNQPQHF.

The genes are TRBV6-5 and TRBJ2-3; D may correspond to TRBD1 or TRBD2 (6 bases each). This CDR3 has 15 residues. Germline V gene sequence: CDR1 MNHEY, CDR2 SVGAGI. Trimming took 2 bases from V and 2 from J, leaving 11 bases between them. The CDR3, as DNA: TGTGCCAGCAGTTACGCGGGACACTTCACAGATACGCAGTATTTT. It encodes CASSYAGHFTDTQYF.

Turning to this clone: Additional DNA sequences in this sample encode the identical CDR3. This chain uses TRBV6-4 with TRBJ1-1, with D possibly TRBD1 on 5 matching bases. CDR3 size: 13 residues. Germline lookup yields CDR1 MRHNA and CDR2 SNTAGT. The germline V and J ends were trimmed by 4 bases and 5 bases, with 11 bases remaining between them. The CDR3 sequence: CASSAGSRTEAFF. The CDR3 DNA sequence: TGTGCCAGCAGTGCAGGGTCCCGTACTGAAGCTTTCTTT.

The chain is built from TRBV7-3 and TRBJ1-1; maybe TRBD1 (5 bases). The germline V gene encodes CDR1 SGHTA and CDR2 FQGTGA. V lost 0 bases to trimming and J lost 7 bases, with 9 bases between them. CDR3 size: 13 residues. The CDR3 region has the DNA TGTGCCAGCAGCTTAACAGGGGCGAGTGAAGCTTTCTTT. Protein product: CASSLTGASEAFF.

CDR3 in DNA: TGTGCCAGCAGTTATTCGGACCCGCGGGGCACTGAAGCTTTCTTT. Translated: CASSYSDPRGTEAFF. The chain combines TRBV6-6 with TRBJ1-1; D is unclear. Germline loops: CDR1 MNHNY, CDR2 SVGAGI (reference sequence). The V and J ends lost 3 bases and 4 bases respectively, with 15 bases between them. CDR3 length: 15 amino acids.